This section outlines one TCR beta chain sequence together with its context. These data originate in a study of T cells after yellow fever vaccination. Each CDR3 protein gets one entry after TCRdb re-called the 5' RACE reads with MiXCR. The top ten clones hold roughly 19% of a sample with a few hundred thousand distinct CDR3 sequences, approximately 4.5% of them seen once. This CDR3 contains 18 residues. Germline V lookup: CDR1 SGHRS, CDR2 YFSETQ. Germline trimming cut 5 bases from V and 3 bases from J; bases unmatched to any gene: 18. The chain is built from TRBV5-1 and TRBJ1-2, with 8 bases lining up with TRBD1. The receptor was isolated from a man aged 18 to 30 who received the YFV17D yellow fever vaccine. This specimen was PBMCs, taken 15 days after the yellow fever booster vaccination. In nucleotides, the CDR3 is TGCGCCAGCAGGGACGCGGGACAGGCGGCTTCAGGGGACTATGGCTACACCTTC. As protein: CASRDAGQAASGDYGYTF.